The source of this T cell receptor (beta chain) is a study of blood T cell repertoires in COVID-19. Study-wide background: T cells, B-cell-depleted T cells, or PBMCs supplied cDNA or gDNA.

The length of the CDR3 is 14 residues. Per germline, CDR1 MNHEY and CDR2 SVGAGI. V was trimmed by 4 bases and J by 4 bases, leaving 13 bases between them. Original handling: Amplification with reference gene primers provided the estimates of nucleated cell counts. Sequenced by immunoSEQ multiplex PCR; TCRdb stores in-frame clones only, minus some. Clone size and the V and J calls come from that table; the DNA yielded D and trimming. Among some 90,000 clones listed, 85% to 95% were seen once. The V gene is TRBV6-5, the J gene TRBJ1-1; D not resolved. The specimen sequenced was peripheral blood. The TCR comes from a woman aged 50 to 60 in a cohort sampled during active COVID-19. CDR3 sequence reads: CASSSTGVLTEAFF. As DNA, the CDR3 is TGTGCCAGCAGTTCTACGGGAGTACTCACTGAAGCTTTCTTT.